This T cell receptor beta chain derives from a study of T cell responses to AZD1222 COVID-19 vaccine (dated by TCRdb to about 2021). Notes on the research overall: AZD1222 recipients whose second dose came at about 4 weeks and those whose second dose came at about 12 weeks were combined into one group, since spike-specific TCR depth and breadth did not differ between the two schedules. TCR sequencing covered some 250 trial participants: about 210 given two doses of AZD1222 and 26 given two doses of MenACWY control vaccine. Trial participants were enrolled into age subgroups of 18-55, 56-69 and 70-plus years, which contained approximately 150, 30 and 60 TCR-sequenced participants, respectively. Overall study outcomes, separate from this receptor: No day 14 peak-response samples were available, so repertoires were characterized only after the peak T cell response. Only 5 to 7 AZD1222 recipients were SARS-CoV-2 seropositive at baseline, limiting conclusions about previously exposed vaccinees. The vaccine-associated CD4 TCRs covered the entire spike protein, and the dominant responses fell in regions 160-218 and 743-854. Spike-specific TCR breadth and depth rose significantly after two AZD1222 doses compared with day 0 and with MenACWY recipients. In the small 56-69-year group, the increase in depth fell short of significance, most likely because of low power. Epitopes outside the regions mutated in the B.1.351 and B.1.1.7 variants were reportedly recognized by nearly half of the unique spike-specific TCRs. Participants were mostly white British and included more females than males, and it was suggested by the authors that clonal diversity may have been underestimated.

This specimen's time point label, interpreted: baseline before first vaccination. The vaccinee samples were drawn from two UK trials, COV001 and COV002, one of which was a single-blind randomized controlled phase 2/3 trial testing AZD1222 (ChAdOx1 nCoV-19) in healthy adults. For TCRbeta chain sequencing, PBMC samples were collected from trial participants at day 0 and at day 28 after the second dose. The CDR3 goes from the cysteine to the phenylalanine over 15 residues. CDR3 DNA only is kept here, 45 bases in frame from base 1. The junction shows trimming of 4 bases on V and 0 bases on J, and the gene matches do not reach 2 bases of it. The germline V gene (reference sequence) yields LGHDT for CDR1 and YNNKEL for CDR2. The CDR3 regions of human TCRbeta chains were analyzed by immunosequencing. Turning to the authors' computational methods: TCRs in the repertoires were matched against a reference library of SARS-CoV-2-specific TCRs that had been generated with the MIRA antigen-specificity platform. Breadth was defined as the fraction of unique TCRs that were SARS-CoV-2-associated, and depth was defined as the fraction of total T cells that were SARS-CoV-2-associated. Using the MIRA data, every spike-specific TCR was mapped to the spike region that the TCR reacted to and assigned to either a CD4 or a CD8 class. Log10-transformed breadth and depth values were compared by one-way ANOVA with Sidak's multiple comparisons tests. TCRdb limited this immuneACCESS table to in-frame rearrangements with V and J called. A share of clones is missing; checked studies link under half to unresolved V genes, and the rest is unexplained. V, J and clone size reflect that table, while D and trimming were determined from the DNA. Here the sample has about 190,000 clones; 90% to 95% occur a single time. The top ten hold 7% to 9.5% of the sample.

Regarding this clone: This clone's antigen is unknown. No per-base quality is available; no much larger clone lies one base away.

Here the sequenced sample was peripheral blood, taken on day 0 of AZD1222 vaccination. This clonotype originated in an adult in good health. The sequence links TRBV3-1 (or the pseudogene TRBV3-2) to TRBJ2-3; 9 bases in the junction line up with TRBD1. The bases are TGTGCCAGCAGCCCAGGACAGGGGAGCACAGATACGCAGTATTTT. The translation is CASSPGQGSTDTQYF.